This entry describes one T cell receptor (beta chain). The record originates from a study of blood T cell repertoires in COVID-19. The data were produced by immunoSEQ multiplex PCR, yet TCRdb's version contains in-frame clones alone and is incomplete. In the table there are some 450,000 clones, roughly 90% of which are singletons. Seattle patients were enrolled while actively infected and followed longitudinally. This clonotype was obtained from a man between 18 and 35 years old with COVID-19, enrolled during active disease. Sequencing was performed on peripheral blood.

CDR3 nucleotide sequence: TGTGCCAGCAGTTTGTCGGGGGTACGATTCTACGAGCAGTACTTC. This encodes CASSLSGVRFYEQYF. The rearrangement links TRBV28 to TRBJ2-7; tentatively, D is TRBD2 (6 bases). This CDR3 comprises 15 residues. From germline, CDR1 is MDHEN and CDR2 SYDVKM. V shed 3 bases and J shed 3 bases, with 15 bases lying between them.